This T cell receptor beta chain came from a study of CD8 T cells in Susac syndrome. Turning to the study itself: Sequenced Susac syndrome patients included roughly six with active disease and 8 or 9 who were in remission. Patients with Susac syndrome, at blood draw, were therapy-naive, on corticosteroids, or on intravenous immunoglobulin alone.

From blood CD8+ and CD4+ T cells, the TCR beta chain was sequenced. RNA was extracted with the RNeasy kit, and a quantity of about 0.45 to 1 ug was reverse transcribed using random hexamers. TCRdb fed the immunoSEQ multiplex PCR reads into MiXCR, producing one record per CDR3 protein. The table has tens of thousands of distinct CDR3 sequences, 85% to 95% seen once; the top ten hold under 0.6%. Per the germline V gene, CDR1 is PRHDT and CDR2 is FYEKMQ (reference sequence). The CDR3 totals 16 residues. The trim removed 5 bases at V and 2 bases at J, leaving 5 bases unmatched. Sequenced sample: CD8+ T cells from PBMCs. The chain uses TRBV13 and TRBJ2-1; 11 bases are shared with TRBD2. The TCR was taken from a human donor with Susac syndrome. This CDR3 reads CASSEPSGGTYNEQFF. The CDR3 region has the DNA TGTGCCAGCAGCGAACCTAGCGGGGGGACCTACAATGAGCAGTTCTTC.